These 3 T cell receptor beta chains were all obtained from the same sample, sequenced in a study of spatial heterogeneity in lung cancer. Described time point: sample taken at primary tumor resection. TCRdb reprocessed the 5' RACE reads via MiXCR and lists one record per CDR3 protein. Of 5,000 to 6,500 distinct CDR3 sequences listed, 12% are singletons. The source was lung tissue, collected at surgery. Every receptor here comes from a human donor with early-stage non-small cell lung cancer.

Ten or more counts support this clonotype. This beta chain is an off-target read within a library intended for alpha chains, so its frequency means little. This chain links TRBV27 with TRBJ1-6, with a possible D match to TRBD1 (5 bases). V was clipped by 6 bases and J by 5 bases, with 20 bases between them. The CDR3 totals 17 residues. Germline-derived CDR1 and CDR2 are MNHEY and SMNVEV (reference sequence). CDR3 sequence reads: CASRGTRYDYNNSPLHF. CDR3 in DNA: TGTGCCAGCAGGGGGACCCGATACGACTATAATAATTCACCCCTCCACTTT.

There are many counts of this clonotype. This beta chain represents an off-target read in a library built for alpha chains; its size is of limited meaning. The CDR3 here is CASSLRRGTGDRQETQYF. The CDR3 nucleotides read TGTGCCAGCAGTTTAAGGCGAGGAACAGGGGACCGGCAAGAGACCCAGTACTTC. The genes are TRBV27 and TRBJ2-5, with 7 nucleotides matching TRBD1. Germline lookup yields CDR1 MNHEY and CDR2 SMNVEV (reference sequence). J lost 2 bases, V lost 2 bases, and 14 bases had no gene match. The CDR3 has 18 amino acids.

This clonotype is termed medium-sized. Because this beta chain is a stray read in a library intended to capture alpha chains, its abundance should not be given much weight. This chain connects TRBV7-9 to TRBJ2-1, with 8 bases identical to TRBD1. Germline trimming cut 5 bases from V and 2 bases from J; bases unmatched to any gene: 5. The CDR3 is 15 amino acids. CDR1 is SEHNR, CDR2 FQNEAQ, per germline (reference sequence). This CDR3 is CASSDTGGTYNEQFF. CDR3 bases: TGTGCCAGCAGCGATACAGGGGGGACCTACAATGAGCAGTTCTTC. Full variable domain (remainder filled in from reference TRBV7-9 and TRBJ2-1): DTGVSQNPRHKITKRGQNVTFRCDPISEHNRLYWYRQTLGQGPEFLTYFQNEAQLEKSRLLSDRFSAERPKGSFSTLEIQRTEQGDSAMYLCASSDTGGTYNEQFFGPGTRLTVL.